In its sample, the clone carrying this TCR beta chain was seen many times. Its matching antigen is unknown. TCRdb reanalysed the PCR reads using MiXCR and keeps one entry per CDR3 protein. The sample lists about 510,000 distinct CDR3 sequences, about 25% occurring once. The record originates from a study of molecular identifiers for immune sequencing clone quantification. Trimming took 6 bases from V and 3 from J, leaving 21 bases between them. The CDR3 sequence is 15 residues long. Germline CDR1 and CDR2: DFQATT and SNEGSKA (reference sequence). General study findings and limits: Amid roughly 1 million naive cells, spiked Jurkat TCR RNA from one cell was reportedly still detectable. Clonotypes topping 20 RNA copies carried over 97% of effector molecules but under 1% of naive ones.

The V gene is TRBV20-1, the J gene TRBJ2-7; D is unclear. This sequence originates from a human donor in good health. Some libraries in this study had Jurkat cell RNA spiked in. Sequencing was done on a sample of naive CD8+ T cells from blood, with Jurkat cell RNA spiked in. Regarding subset: FACS-sorted CD8+CD4-CCR7+CD45RA+ naive T cells. For the CDR3, the DNA is TGCAGTGCCAACCCGGCCGGGCGTACAAACTACGAGCAGTACTTC. Amino acids: CSANPAGRTNYEQYF.